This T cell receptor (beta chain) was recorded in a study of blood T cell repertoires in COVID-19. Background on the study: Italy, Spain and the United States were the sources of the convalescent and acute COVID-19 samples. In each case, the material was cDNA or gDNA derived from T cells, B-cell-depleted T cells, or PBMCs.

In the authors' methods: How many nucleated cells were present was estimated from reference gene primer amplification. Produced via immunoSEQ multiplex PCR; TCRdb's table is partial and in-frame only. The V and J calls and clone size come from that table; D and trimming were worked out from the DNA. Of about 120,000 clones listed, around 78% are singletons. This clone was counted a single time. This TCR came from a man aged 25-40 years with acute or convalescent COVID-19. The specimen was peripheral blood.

The CDR3 DNA follows: TGTGCCAGTAGTCCCCAAGGGGGCGGCGGGAATCAGCCCCAGCATTTT. This sequence encodes CASSPQGGGGNQPQHF. The genes are TRBV19 and TRBJ1-5, with 7 nucleotides matching TRBD1. The CDR3 totals 16 residues. The germline CDR1 and CDR2 sequences are LNHDA and SQIVND (reference sequence). After removal of 5 bases from V and 4 bases from J, the junction contained 11 bases not matched to a gene.